A selection of T cell receptor beta chains follows, all from one sample in a study of regulatory T cells in long-lasting Graves disease. Each CDR3 protein is one row after TCRdb ran MiXCR on the multiplex PCR reads. This sample has roughly 500,000 distinct CDR3 sequences, with approximately 15% found just once. The same data also contributed to another study, on T cells in Graves' hyperthyroidism and ophthalmopathy.

The sample was peripheral blood mononuclear cells (PBMCs), taken at new diagnosis, from a patient treated with antithyroid drugs. Receptors were obtained from a man younger than 40 with Graves disease. CDR3s include the opening cysteine and the closing phenylalanine or tryptophan. Each record gives: V gene, J gene, CDR3 protein.

v_call: TRBV7-2
j_call: TRBJ2-1
cdr3_aa: CASSLGYGIEQFF

v_call: TRBV7-8
j_call: TRBJ2-4
cdr3_aa: CASSSDRARNIQYF

v_call: TRBV5-1
j_call: TRBJ1-2
cdr3_aa: CASSADGNYGYTF

v_call: TRBV5-4
j_call: TRBJ2-1
cdr3_aa: CASSRGAKNSDEQFF

v_call: TRBV3-1
j_call: NA
cdr3_aa: CASRQRGMRETQYF

v_call: TRBV19
j_call: TRBJ2-1
cdr3_aa: CASSGLRGGLYSYNEQFF

v_call: TRBV24-1
j_call: TRBJ2-3
cdr3_aa: CATSDFTSGLEDTQYF

v_call: TRBV12-3/TRBV12-4
j_call: TRBJ1-1
cdr3_aa: CASSQSSGVAEAFF

v_call: TRBV11-3
j_call: TRBJ2-3
cdr3_aa: CASSTGGTASTDTQYF

v_call: TRBV29-1
j_call: TRBJ2-3
cdr3_aa: CSVNGGGSDTQYF

v_call: TRBV6-2/TRBV6-3
j_call: TRBJ2-3
cdr3_aa: CASSWTSGSPSTDTQYF

v_call: TRBV20-1
j_call: TRBJ2-2
cdr3_aa: CSAPSGSGYTGELFF

v_call: TRBV11-2
j_call: TRBJ1-3
cdr3_aa: CASNGQGHTIYF

v_call: TRBV19
j_call: TRBJ2-6
cdr3_aa: CASSIGQGSSGANVLTF

v_call: TRBV15
j_call: TRBJ2-5
cdr3_aa: CATSIRTAKETQYF

v_call: TRBV12-5
j_call: TRBJ2-1
cdr3_aa: CASGYPVAGVINEQFF

v_call: TRBV10-1
j_call: TRBJ2-1
cdr3_aa: CASSAQGREGWFF

v_call: TRBV20-1
j_call: TRBJ2-1
cdr3_aa: CSARSNEQFF

v_call: TRBV20-1
j_call: TRBJ1-2
cdr3_aa: CSARDLTANYGYTF

v_call: TRBV7-9
j_call: TRBJ2-7
cdr3_aa: CASSSTHGGWYEQYF

v_call: TRBV18
j_call: TRBJ2-1
cdr3_aa: CASSPSSGRLHYNEQFF

v_call: TRBV6-2/TRBV6-3
j_call: TRBJ1-6
cdr3_aa: CASSPGELLNSPLHF

v_call: TRBV9
j_call: TRBJ1-2
cdr3_aa: CASSVEGSLGYGYTF

v_call: TRBV7-2
j_call: TRBJ1-1
cdr3_aa: CASSPPLALNTEAFF

v_call: TRBV12-3/TRBV12-4
j_call: TRBJ2-5
cdr3_aa: CASSRGLAGVTGGETQYF

v_call: TRBV4-2
j_call: TRBJ1-3
cdr3_aa: CASSQSPRQGRNTIYF

v_call: TRBV29-1
j_call: TRBJ1-1
cdr3_aa: CSVEIGRGTTEAFF

v_call: TRBV20-1
j_call: TRBJ2-5
cdr3_aa: CSATGLAGQGETQYF

v_call: TRBV7-2
j_call: TRBJ1-2
cdr3_aa: CASSPGTGVNYGYTF

v_call: TRBV10-3
j_call: TRBJ2-4
cdr3_aa: CAISAAGTEGLNIQYF

v_call: TRBV11-2
j_call: TRBJ2-7
cdr3_aa: CASSFGLADSYEQYF

v_call: TRBV6-1
j_call: TRBJ2-5
cdr3_aa: CASKTREETQYF

v_call: TRBV27
j_call: TRBJ2-3
cdr3_aa: CASSLFASGSTDTQYF

v_call: TRBV20-1
j_call: TRBJ1-5
cdr3_aa: CSARGGDWQPQHF

v_call: TRBV29-1
j_call: TRBJ2-2
cdr3_aa: CSVESRSGELFF

v_call: TRBV7-9
j_call: TRBJ1-4
cdr3_aa: CASSLASTNEKLFF

v_call: TRBV9
j_call: TRBJ2-5
cdr3_aa: CASSGQGTGYNQETQYF

v_call: TRBV27
j_call: TRBJ2-7
cdr3_aa: CASSLRDRLAGDSPYEQYF

v_call: TRBV6-1
j_call: TRBJ2-1
cdr3_aa: CASSLIPAGLAGQNEQFF

v_call: TRBV7-9
j_call: TRBJ2-3
cdr3_aa: CASSLDTAGGLDTQYF

v_call: TRBV27
j_call: TRBJ2-7
cdr3_aa: CASSSRGHSYEQYF

v_call: TRBV10-1
j_call: TRBJ2-5
cdr3_aa: CASSEESALETQYF

v_call: TRBV29-1
j_call: TRBJ1-1
cdr3_aa: CSGDRGNTEAFF

v_call: TRBV12-3/TRBV12-4
j_call: TRBJ2-1
cdr3_aa: CASSSLTSVTYNEQFF

v_call: TRBV3-1
j_call: TRBJ2-7
cdr3_aa: CASSPSGTVTYEQYF

v_call: TRBV9
j_call: TRBJ2-7
cdr3_aa: CASSADRLDEQYF

v_call: TRBV5-1
j_call: TRBJ2-2
cdr3_aa: CASSPRQDNTGELFF

v_call: TRBV5-1
j_call: TRBJ2-5
cdr3_aa: CASTLAGGPETQYF

v_call: TRBV12-3/TRBV12-4
j_call: TRBJ2-1
cdr3_aa: CASSLYRQEQFF